This passage covers 23 T cell receptor beta chains from one sample sequenced in a study of response to subunit inactivated influenza vaccine. Using its own MiXCR run on the RT-PCR reads, TCRdb lists one record per CDR3 protein. The sample consists of around 650,000 distinct CDR3 sequences, less than 20% of them appearing once. Sequenced material: PBMCs from blood, taken about 12 days after vaccination. The receptors were sampled from a man between 50 and 59 years old who received an inactivated influenza vaccine.

This clonotype was counted at least ten times. V and J are TRBV12-3 or TRBV12-4 and TRBJ1-1; 8 positions match TRBD1. After removal of 3 bases from V and 1 base from J, the junction contained 4 bases not matched to a gene. The CDR3 sequence is 15 residues long. CDR3 DNA: TGTGCCAGCAGTTTTCGGACAGGGAGGAACACTGAAGCTTTCTTT. Translation: CASSFRTGRNTEAFF.

This chain links TRBV6-2 or TRBV6-3 with TRBJ2-5; D uncertain. Trimming stripped 2 bases from V and 7 bases from J, with 8 bases between. Germline values: CDR1 MNHEY, CDR2 SVGEGT. The CDR3 runs 12 residues. The CDR3 reads CASSYAATTQYF. In DNA, the CDR3 is TGTGCCAGCAGTTACGCCGCGACGACCCAGTACTTC.

This clonotype was seen many times. The chain recombines TRBV4-3 with TRBJ2-1, with 8 bases identical to TRBD2. The CDR3 length is 17 residues. Germline V gives CDR1 LGHNA, CDR2 YSLEER. V dropped 0 bases and J dropped 3; count of bases not matched to a gene: 7. In nucleotides, the CDR3 is TGCGCCAGCAGCCAAGATCCGAGCGGGAGAGACTACAATGAGCAGTTCTTC. Translation: CASSQDPSGRDYNEQFF.

This sequence joins TRBV11-2 and TRBJ2-1; 8 bases line up with TRBD2. V lost 2 bases, J lost 1 base, and 13 bases stayed unmatched. This CDR3 has 19 residues. The V gene's germline CDR1 is SGHAT and CDR2 FQNNGV. The CDR3 protein is CASSLLEGIAGSSYNEQFF. The CDR3 nucleotides read TGTGCCAGCAGCTTATTGGAAGGGATAGCGGGGTCTTCCTACAATGAGCAGTTCTTC. Full variable domain (outside the CDR3, taken from reference TRBV11-2 and TRBJ2-1): EAGVAQSPRYKIIEKRQSVAFWCNPISGHATLYWYQQILGQGPKLLIQFQNNGVVDDSQLPKDRFSAERLKGVDSTLKIQPAKLEDSAVYLCASSLLEGIAGSSYNEQFFGPGTRLTVL.

This clonotype was observed a few times. The rearrangement joins TRBV24-1 to TRBJ2-1, with 9 bases matching TRBD1. Per the germline V gene, CDR1 is KGHDR and CDR2 is SFDVKD. J was trimmed by 6 bases and V by 2 bases; bases with no gene match: 4. This CDR3 is 15 amino acids long. The CDR3 coding sequence is TGTGCCACCAGTGATTCAGGACAGGGGATCAATGAGCAGTTCTTC. This gives the protein CATSDSGQGINEQFF.

This clonotype was seen a few times. J is TRBJ2-1 and V is TRBV7-9; 10 bases are shared with TRBD2. The CDR3 runs 17 residues. Per the germline V gene, CDR1 is SEHNR and CDR2 is FQNEAQ (reference sequence). Trimming at V came to 3 bases and at J to 5 bases, leaving 10 bases not matched to a gene. CDR3: CASSLAPLAGVHNEQFF. The CDR3, as DNA: TGTGCCAGCAGCTTGGCACCTCTAGCGGGAGTCCACAATGAGCAGTTCTTC.

This clonotype was observed a handful of times. The chain recombines TRBV10-3 with TRBJ2-1, with D perhaps TRBD1 or TRBD2 (6 bases each). Between the trimmed V and J ends, which lost 7 bases and 5 bases, there was a span of 15 bases. The CDR3 spans 14 residues. The germline V gene encodes CDR1 ENHRY and CDR2 SYGVKD. The CDR3 reads CAIKGGVEDNEQFF. The CDR3 nucleotides read TGTGCCATCAAGGGGGGAGTTGAGGACAATGAGCAGTTCTTC.

This clonotype was seen repeatedly, ten times or more. The rearrangement links TRBV6-2 or TRBV6-3 to TRBJ2-1, with D hard to call. CDR3 length: 13 amino acids. V was pared by 1 base and J by 8 bases, with 9 bases between. Per the germline V gene, CDR1 is MNHEY and CDR2 is SVGEGT. The CDR3 bases are TGTGCCAGCAGTTACTGGTCTCGAGATGAGCAGTTCTTC. It yields the protein CASSYWSRDEQFF.

The J gene is TRBJ1-5, the V gene TRBV6-2 or TRBV6-3, with 7 bases identical to TRBD1. CDR1 MNHEY and CDR2 SVGEGT come from the germline V gene. The CDR3 is made up of 15 amino acids. Unmatched junction bases numbered 3, after V lost 2 bases and J lost 2 bases. CDR3 residues: CASSYPGQGNQPQHF. Written as DNA, the CDR3 is TGTGCCAGCAGTTACCCCGGACAGGGCAATCAGCCCCAGCATTTT.

The J gene is TRBJ2-2, the V gene TRBV5-1, with TRBD2 matching 13 bases. With V trimmed by 0 bases and J by 8 bases, 16 bases remained unmatched. Germline assignment: CDR1 SGHRS and CDR2 YFSETQ. The CDR3 sequence is 20 residues long. The chain's CDR3 is CASSLEGLAGSVVYSGELFF. CDR3 in DNA: TGCGCCAGCAGCTTGGAGGGACTAGCGGGATCAGTTGTATATTCGGGGGAGCTGTTTTTT.

As to this clonotype: One junction end does not reproduce the germline sequence, and a read error may be involved. The chain is built from TRBV20-1 and TRBJ2-7, with 7 bases that match TRBD2. The CDR3 has 14 amino acids. From germline, CDR1 is DFQATT and CDR2 SNEGSKA (reference sequence). For the CDR3, the DNA is TGCTGTGCTAGAGATACCCAGCGGGACTACGAGCAGTACTTC. It yields the protein CCARDTQRDYEQYF.

To note about this clonotype: A read error may explain this, as a much larger clone is one base away. The chain employs TRBV24-1 and TRBJ2-1; 9 positions match TRBD2. In germline, CDR1 is KGHDR, CDR2 SFDVKD. CDR3 length: 15 amino acids. The J segment lost 0 bases and the V segment lost 6 bases, leaving 2 bases of the junction unmatched. CDR3 nucleotides: TGTGCCACCAGTCCACTAGCGGGCTCCTACAATGAGCAGTTCTTC. Translated, it gives CATSPLAGSYNEQFF.

This clonotype has just a few counts. This sequence joins TRBV18 and TRBJ2-1, with no clear D. Per the germline V gene, CDR1 is KGHSH and CDR2 is LQKENI. The CDR3 spans 14 residues. Trimming pared 3 bases from V and 5 bases from J, leaving 11 bases between. In nucleotides, the CDR3 is TGTGCCAGCTCACCGACCGAAGGGAACAATGAGCAGTTCTTC. This sequence encodes CASSPTEGNNEQFF.

Many counts were recorded for this clonotype. J is TRBJ2-7 and V is TRBV12-3 or TRBV12-4, with TRBD1 identical over 7 bases. V trimming: 4 bases; J trimming: 4 bases; junction bases outside the gene matches: 4. The CDR3 loop spans 13 amino acids. This CDR3 is CASSSRDRYEQYF. CDR3 sequence (DNA): TGTGCCAGCAGTTCCAGGGACAGATACGAGCAGTACTTC.

This clonotype was picked up a small number of times. The gene calls are TRBV12-3 or TRBV12-4 and TRBJ2-7; 9 bases align to TRBD1. The V segment lost 5 bases and the J segment 2 bases; nucleotides outside the gene matches: 10. This CDR3 has 16 residues. CDR3 sequence: CASSRAGTGPPYEQYF. The CDR3 region has the DNA TGTGCCAGCAGTCGAGCCGGGACAGGGCCCCCCTACGAGCAGTACTTC.

The CDR3 DNA follows: TGTGCCAGCAGGAGGGACATAGGAACTTCACCCCTCCACTTT. Encoded protein: CASRRDIGTSPLHF. The chain links TRBV6-1 to TRBJ1-6; D may be TRBD1 (6 bases). The CDR3 totals 14 residues. CDR1 and CDR2 from the germline V gene are MNHNS and SASEGT. Trimming cost V 6 bases and J 9 bases, with 15 bases left between them.

There are many counts of this clonotype. This chain joins TRBV20-1 and TRBJ2-1, with 8 bases that match TRBD1. This CDR3 has 16 amino acids. Germline CDR1 and CDR2: DFQATT and SNEGSKA (reference sequence). The J segment lost 2 bases and the V segment lost 6 bases, leaving 12 bases of the junction unmatched. The CDR3 sequence: CSARFGQGGPYNEQFF. CDR3 sequence (DNA): TGCAGTGCCCGATTTGGACAGGGTGGGCCCTACAATGAGCAGTTCTTC.

The J gene is TRBJ2-5, the V gene TRBV6-5, with D hard to call. Germline V gives CDR1 MNHEY, CDR2 SVGAGI. Deletions cut 8 bases from V and 5 bases from J, with 9 bases between. The CDR3 length is 11 residues. The CDR3 region has the DNA TGTGCCAGCGGTCTATGGGAGACCCAGTACTTC. Residues: CASGLWETQYF.

J is TRBJ2-5 and V is TRBV7-9; possible D gene TRBD1, 5 bases. CDR3 length: 16 amino acids. Trimming left V 0 bases short and J 1 base short, with 12 bases between. Germline V CDR1 and CDR2: SEHNR, FQNEAQ (reference sequence). CDR3 sequence reads: CASSLAKGWAQETQYF. CDR3 nucleotide sequence: TGTGCCAGCAGCTTAGCAAAGGGGTGGGCCCAAGAGACCCAGTACTTC. Full variable domain (rest looked up from reference TRBV7-9 and TRBJ2-5): DTGVSQNPRHKITKRGQNVTFRCDPISEHNRLYWYRQTLGQGPEFLTYFQNEAQLEKSRLLSDRFSAERPKGSFSTLEIQRTEQGDSAMYLCASSLAKGWAQETQYFGPGTRLLVL.

This clonotype has more than one count but fewer than ten. The chain employs TRBV4-2 and TRBJ2-7; tentative D call: TRBD1 (8 bases). CDR3 length: 17 residues. With 0 bases removed from V and 7 bases from J, the gap between germline ends came to 22 bases. The V gene's germline CDR1 is LGHNA and CDR2 YNFKEQ. CDR3 coding DNA: TGTGCCAGCAGCCAAGATCTGGCCAGGGGGCAAGCGGGAGAGCAGTACTTC. This sequence encodes CASSQDLARGQAGEQYF.

The chain couples TRBV7-6 to TRBJ2-3; TRBD1 is a possible D gene (5 bases). This CDR3 comprises 14 residues. Trimming cost V 1 base and J 4 bases, with 9 bases left between them. The germline gives CDR1 SGHVS, CDR2 FNYEAQ. The CDR3 nucleotides read TGTGCCAGCAGCTTAGAAACAGGCGCAGATACGCAGTATTTT. This translates into CASSLETGADTQYF. The whole variable domain, filled in from reference TRBV7-6 and TRBJ2-3, reads GAGVSQSPRYKVTKRGQDVALRCDPISGHVSLYWYRQALGQGPEFLTYFNYEAQQDKSGLPNDRFSAERPEGSISTLTIQRTEQRDSAMYRCASSLETGADTQYFGPGTRLTVL.

This rearrangement joins TRBV19 to TRBJ2-1; no clear D. Germline values: CDR1 LNHDA, CDR2 SQIVND (reference sequence). Trimming removed 2 bases from V and 9 bases from J, with 14 bases in between. The CDR3 covers 14 residues. The CDR3 sequence: CASSIFVGRSEQFF. DNA of the CDR3: TGTGCCAGTAGTATATTCGTCGGGCGATCTGAGCAGTTCTTC.

This clonotype was found a few times. This chain connects TRBV29-1 to TRBJ2-3, with 10 bases fitting TRBD1. The CDR3 runs to 14 residues. J lost 5 bases, V lost 6 bases, and 8 bases had no gene match. CDR1 and CDR2 from the germline V gene are SQVTM and ANQGSEA. CDR3 amino acids: CSVLDRGVLDTQYF. The CDR3 DNA sequence: TGCAGCGTACTGGACAGGGGGGTTCTAGATACGCAGTATTTT.